This T cell receptor (beta chain) was documented in a study of blood T cell repertoires in COVID-19. Across the study: Sample material is recorded as cDNA or gDNA derived from T cells, B-cell-depleted T cells, or PBMCs.

Repertoires were generated with immunoSEQ multiplex PCR, while TCRdb's copy carries only in-frame clones and drops some. This sample has approximately 150,000 clones; 80% to 90% occur once, and the top ten carry under 7.5%. The sample taken for sequencing was peripheral blood. This receptor was obtained from an elderly man with acute or convalescent COVID-19.

The CDR3, as DNA: TGTGCCAGCAGCCCGGCGGGGGACTATGGCTACACCTTC. It specifies CASSPAGDYGYTF. The chain uses TRBV3-1 (or the pseudogene TRBV3-2) and TRBJ1-2, with TRBD1 as a possible D gene (5 bases). The germline V gene encodes CDR1 LGHDT and CDR2 YNNKEL (reference sequence). The V end was cut by 4 bases, the J end by 3 bases, with 9 bases between. The CDR3 contains 13 residues.